This T cell receptor (beta chain) is drawn from a study of cytomegalovirus exposure and HLA in healthy donors. This table comes from immunoSEQ multiplex PCR, and its TCRdb copy is limited to in-frame clones, with some not included. The data contain roughly 330,000 clones, about nine tenths of them singletons. The donors were part of the approximately 120-subject validation cohort, which stood apart from the roughly 670-subject first cohort. Germline CDR1 SGHKS, CDR2 YYEKEE (reference sequence). The V end lost 0 bases, the J end lost 5 bases, and 9 bases lay between the germline ends. The CDR3 is 14 amino acids. Worth noting for this clone: Its antigen remains unknown.

Findings and caveats of the study: The study flagged approximately 180 TCR beta chains as cytomegalovirus-associated. Accounts indicate the classifier identified cytomegalovirus status with strong specificity and sensitivity. According to a later analysis, TCR clusters from the first cohort tended to co-occur in the 120 or so validation repertoires.

The sample was PBMCs. This TCR came from a woman aged 25 to 45 in good health and CMV-seropositive. The chain is built from TRBV5-5 and TRBJ2-1; D uncertain. The CDR3 spells CASSLGGDDNEQFF. DNA for the CDR3: TGTGCCAGCAGCTTGGGCGGAGACGACAATGAGCAGTTCTTC. The whole variable domain, filled in from reference TRBV5-5 and TRBJ2-1, reads DAGVTQSPTHLIKTRGQQVTLRCSPISGHKSVSWYQQVLGQGPQFIFQYYEKEERGRGNFPDRFSARQFPNYSSELNVNALLLGDSALYLCASSLGGDDNEQFFGPGTRLTVL.